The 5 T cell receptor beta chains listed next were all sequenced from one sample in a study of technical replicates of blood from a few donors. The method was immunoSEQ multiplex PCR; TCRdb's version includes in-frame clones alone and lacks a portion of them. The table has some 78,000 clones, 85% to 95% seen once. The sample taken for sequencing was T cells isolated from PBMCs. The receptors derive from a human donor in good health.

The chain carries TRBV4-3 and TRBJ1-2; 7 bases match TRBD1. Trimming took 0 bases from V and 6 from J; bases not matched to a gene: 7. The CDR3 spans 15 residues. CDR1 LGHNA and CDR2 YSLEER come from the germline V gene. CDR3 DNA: TGCGCCAGCAGCCAAGAAAAGGGGGCAGCCCATGGCTACACCTTC. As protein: CASSQEKGAAHGYTF.

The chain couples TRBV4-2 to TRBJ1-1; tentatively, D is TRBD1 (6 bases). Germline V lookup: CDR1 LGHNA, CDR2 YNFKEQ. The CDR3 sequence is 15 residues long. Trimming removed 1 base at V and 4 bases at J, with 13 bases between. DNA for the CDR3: TGTGCCAGCAGCCAAGGGGCTCAGGGGACCACTGAAGCTTTCTTT. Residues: CASSQGAQGTTEAFF.

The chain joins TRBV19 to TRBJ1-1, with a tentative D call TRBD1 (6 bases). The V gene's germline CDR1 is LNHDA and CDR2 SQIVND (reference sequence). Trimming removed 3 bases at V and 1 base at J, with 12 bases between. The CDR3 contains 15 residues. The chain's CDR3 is CASSMSPTGNTEAFF. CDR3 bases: TGTGCCAGTAGTATGAGCCCGACAGGGAACACTGAAGCTTTCTTT.

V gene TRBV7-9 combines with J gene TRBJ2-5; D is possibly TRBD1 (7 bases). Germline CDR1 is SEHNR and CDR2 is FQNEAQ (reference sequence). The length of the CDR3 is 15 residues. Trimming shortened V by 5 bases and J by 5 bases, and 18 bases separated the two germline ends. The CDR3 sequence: CASSPLTGEEETQYF. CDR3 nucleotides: TGTGCCAGCAGCCCCCTAACAGGGGAGGAGGAGACCCAGTACTTC.

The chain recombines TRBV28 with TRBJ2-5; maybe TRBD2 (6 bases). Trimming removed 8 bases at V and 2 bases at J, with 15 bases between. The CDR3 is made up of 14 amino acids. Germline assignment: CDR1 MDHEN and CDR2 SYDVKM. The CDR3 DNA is TGTGCCAGCGGTCGGGGGATGGGGCAAGAGACCCAGTACTTC. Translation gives CASGRGMGQETQYF.